This TCR beta chain was captured in a study of shared clonotypes between healthy human individuals. Overall study context: Each donor contributed plates that comprised three CD4 naive, three CD4 memory, two CD8 naive and one CD8 memory.

Notes on this clone: What it recognizes is unknown.

An even split of each subset's genomic DNA across several immunoSEQ plates was performed. Profiled with immunoSEQ multiplex PCR; TCRdb holds only in-frame clones, not every one. The repertoire holds 500,000 to 550,000 clones, with 90% to 96% as singletons. Findings of the study overall: Estimated richness values were generally larger in naive subsets than in memory subsets.

Unmatched junction bases numbered 8, after V lost 7 bases and J lost 5 bases. The germline V gene encodes CDR1 MNHNY and CDR2 SVGAGI (reference sequence). CDR3 length: 13 amino acids. The sample consisted of naive CD4+ T cells sorted from blood. Stated subset: CD45RA+ positively selected. The sequence was obtained from a woman aged 30 to 39 in good health. V and J are TRBV6-6 and TRBJ2-7, with TRBD1 identical over 7 bases. The CDR3 coding sequence is TGTGCCAGCACCCCGACAGGGCTGGACGAGCAGTACTTC. Amino acids: CASTPTGLDEQYF.